These 2 T cell receptor beta chains came from one sample sequenced in a study of T-cell memory formation after mild COVID-19. From the 5' RACE reads, TCRdb called clonotypes with MiXCR, one entry per CDR3 protein. The sample has 90,000 to 120,000 distinct CDR3 sequences, under 15% seen once. The material sequenced was PBMCs or a T cell subset sorted from them (not recorded which). The source of these receptors is a man aged 18 to 29 who had mild COVID-19 (a few samples of this study predate the infection). Cell type and time point are not known.

This clonotype has more than one count but fewer than ten. V is TRBV2 and J is TRBJ2-3; 13 nucleotides line up with TRBD2. CDR1 and CDR2 (germline): SNHLY, FYNNEI. The CDR3 loop spans 16 amino acids. V gave up 6 bases and J gave up 5 bases; unmatched junction bases: 8. The CDR3 region is CASSETSGGPRDTQYF. CDR3 in DNA: TGTGCCAGCAGCGAGACTAGCGGGGGGCCCCGAGATACGCAGTATTTT.

This chain joins TRBV5-1 and TRBJ2-1; 10 bases are a match to TRBD2. The CDR3 spans 15 residues. CDR1 is SGHRS and CDR2 is YFSETQ in the germline V gene. The junction had 10 bases not matched to a gene; V was cut back by 6 bases and J by 7 bases. Written as DNA, the CDR3 is TGCGCCAGCACATCATCTAGCGGGGGCTTTAATGAGCAGTTCTTC. It is translated as CASTSSSGGFNEQFF.